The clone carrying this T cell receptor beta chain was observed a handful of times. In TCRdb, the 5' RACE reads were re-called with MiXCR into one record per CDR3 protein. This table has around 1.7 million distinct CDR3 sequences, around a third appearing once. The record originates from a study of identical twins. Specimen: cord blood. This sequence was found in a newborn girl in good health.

The CDR3 DNA is TGCAGTGCCCTAGCGGGGGTGGGAGATACGCAGTATTTT. Amino acid sequence: CSALAGVGDTQYF. The chain joins TRBV20-1 to TRBJ2-3; 10 bases line up with TRBD2. The junction had 5 bases not matched to a gene; V was cut back by 6 bases and J by 5 bases. CDR3 length: 13 amino acids. Germline V lookup: CDR1 DFQATT, CDR2 SNEGSKA (reference sequence).